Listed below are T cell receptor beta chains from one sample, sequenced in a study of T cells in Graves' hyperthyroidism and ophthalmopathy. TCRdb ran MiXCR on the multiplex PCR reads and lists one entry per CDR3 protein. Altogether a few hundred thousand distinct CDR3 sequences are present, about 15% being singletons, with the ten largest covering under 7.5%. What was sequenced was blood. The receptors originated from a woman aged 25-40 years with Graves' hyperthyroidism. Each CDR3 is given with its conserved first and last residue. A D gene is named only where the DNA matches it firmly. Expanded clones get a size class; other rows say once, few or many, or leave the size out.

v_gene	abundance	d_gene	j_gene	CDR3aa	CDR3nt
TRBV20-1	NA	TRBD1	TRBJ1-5	CSARARQGGGYSNQPQHF	TGCAGTGCTAGAGCCAGACAGGGGGGGGGATATAGCAATCAGCCCCAGCATTTT
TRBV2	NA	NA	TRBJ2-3	CASTRLSSTDTQYF	TGTGCCAGCACGCGACTGAGTAGCACAGATACGCAGTATTTT
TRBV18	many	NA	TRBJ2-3	CASSPPTGTDTQYF	TGTGCCAGCTCACCACCGACAGGCACAGATACGCAGTATTTT
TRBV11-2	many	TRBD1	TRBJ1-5	CASSLDMEGAGQPQHF	TGTGCCAGCAGCTTAGATATGGAGGGGGCCGGTCAGCCCCAGCATTTT
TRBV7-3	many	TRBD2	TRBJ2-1	CASSHRTSGRDEQFF	TGTGCCAGCAGCCACCGGACTAGCGGGAGGGATGAGCAGTTCTTC
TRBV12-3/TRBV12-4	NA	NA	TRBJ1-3	CASSLSENTIYF	TGTGCCAGCAGTTTATCGGAAAACACCATATATTTT
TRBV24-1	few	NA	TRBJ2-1	CATSDRSSYNEQFF	TGTGCCACCAGTGACCGAAGCTCCTACAATGAGCAGTTCTTC
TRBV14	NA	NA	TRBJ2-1	CASSQDIRYNEQFF	TGTGCCAGCAGCCAAGATATACGGTACAATGAGCAGTTCTTC
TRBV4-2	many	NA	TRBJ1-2	CASSEVGAETYGYTF	TGTGCCAGCAGCGAAGTCGGCGCCGAAACCTATGGCTACACCTTC
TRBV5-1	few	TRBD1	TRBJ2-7	CASRSGTGYSYEQYF	TGCGCCAGCAGGTCCGGGACAGGCTACTCCTACGAGCAGTACTTC